This TCR beta chain was identified during a study of Graves' ophthalmopathy and Graves' hyperthyroidism. Study outcomes and limitations: With a specificity of about 73% and a sensitivity of approximately 68%, the model predicted ophthalmopathy progression. In blood appeared most of the expanded thyroid clonotypes whose frequency exceeded 0.001.

Amplification from RNA transcripts yielded the TCR beta CDR3 regions. Scientists carried out first-round RT-PCR using HTBI primers and then a second-round multiplex PCR. TCRdb itself ran the multiplex PCR reads through MiXCR, one entry per CDR3 protein. The sample shows a few hundred thousand distinct CDR3 sequences, approximately 20% of them seen only once. All donors with ophthalmopathy were recorded as having moderate-to-severe activity, CAS ≥3, NOSPECS ≥4 and a duration under 3 months. There are many counts of this clonotype. The antigen remains unidentified. Trimming at V came to 4 bases and at J to 3 bases, leaving 2 bases not matched to a gene. Germline CDR1 is MNHEY and CDR2 is SVGEGT. The CDR3 is made up of 14 amino acids.

This chain joins TRBV6-2 or TRBV6-3 and TRBJ2-5; 10 bases align to TRBD2. The sequenced sample consisted of peripheral blood. The receptor was isolated from a woman aged 18-29 years with Graves' ophthalmopathy. CDR3 DNA: TGTGCCAGCAGTTTCACTAGCGGGAAAGAGACCCAGTACTTC. It encodes CASSFTSGKETQYF.